This T cell receptor beta chain was identified in a study of blood T cell repertoires in COVID-19. Study details: Collection of acute and convalescent COVID-19 samples took place in the United States, Italy and Spain. From T cells, B-cell-depleted T cells, or PBMCs came the material, which was cDNA or gDNA.

Under the authors' procedure: The authors estimated nucleated cell counts from reference gene primer amplification. TCRdb keeps only in-frame clones here, not all; method: immunoSEQ multiplex PCR. V, J and clone size were drawn from that table, and D and trimming were deduced from the DNA. The table records 300,000 to 350,000 clones, 80% to 90% of them present only once. The V segment lost 3 bases and the J segment 7 bases; nucleotides outside the gene matches: 10. Germline assignment: CDR1 SGDLS and CDR2 YYNGEE. The CDR3 extends over 15 amino acids. The sample taken for sequencing was peripheral blood. The receptor comes from a man aged 30 to 39 with active or convalescent COVID-19. The chain has TRBV9 and TRBJ2-1, with TRBD2 identical over 7 bases. The CDR3: CASSGGASGPNEQFF. The CDR3 bases are TGTGCCAGCAGCGGCGGGGCTAGCGGACCTAATGAGCAGTTCTTC.